This is a list of T cell receptor beta chains from one sample in a study of blood T cell repertoires in COVID-19. The protocol was immunoSEQ multiplex PCR, while the TCRdb copy is restricted to in-frame clones and leaves out a portion. The sample records under 350,000 clones, about 82% being singletons. Sequenced input: peripheral blood. All receptors come from a human donor in a cohort sampled during active COVID-19. Each CDR3 is given with its conserved first and last residue.

J gene	V gene	CDR3 protein
TRBJ2-6	TRBV24-1	CATSRQTISGANVLTF
TRBJ2-3	TRBV12-3/TRBV12-4	CASSEGQQDTQYF
TRBJ1-2	TRBV19	CASSARNYGYTF
TRBJ1-3	TRBV5-1	CASSPQVNSGNTIYF
TRBJ2-7	TRBV30	CAWSRDRGESEYF
TRBJ1-2	TRBV6-1	CASSEGQNYGYTF
TRBJ2-1	TRBV24-1	CATSDFISNGNGEQFF
TRBJ1-4	TRBV20-1	CSASIAGAGREKLFF
TRBJ2-1	TRBV27	CASSLGGVLNEQFF
TRBJ2-3	TRBV4-2	CASSHPREGSTDTQYF
TRBJ1-1	TRBV2	CASSSTPPGGNTEAFF
TRBJ1-5	TRBV27	CASRGQNNQPQHF
TRBJ1-1	TRBV5-1	CASSFAGLNTEAFF
TRBJ2-2	TRBV7-6	CASSLRGGHTGELFF
TRBJ2-1	TRBV20-1	CSASLAGVDNEQFF
TRBJ2-3	TRBV19	CASSTRTGATDTQYF
TRBJ1-1	TRBV6-1	CASSGWDRGGYTEAFF
TRBJ1-1	TRBV21-1	CASSYKQGETTEAFF
TRBJ2-7	TRBV5-1	CASRIEASYEQYF
TRBJ2-3	TRBV5-1	CASTPEDFTLGSQYF
TRBJ1-2	TRBV6-5	CASSSPGQGAGGYTF
TRBJ1-2	TRBV7-3	CASSSREGYGYTF
TRBJ1-5	TRBV21-1	CASSPPPRNLNQPQHF
TRBJ1-4	TRBV7-8	CASSPDRYEKLFF
TRBJ2-3	TRBV10-2	CASSDPGDGTDTQYF